The clone carrying this T cell receptor (beta chain) was observed many times. V lost 1 base and J lost 1; bases outside the gene matches: 5. The germline V gene has CDR1 SGHAT and CDR2 FQNNGV. The CDR3 runs to 16 residues. TCRdb used MiXCR to reprocess the 5' RACE reads, holding one entry per CDR3 protein. The table lists about 20,000 distinct CDR3 sequences, 4.8% of them singletons. The record originates from a study of early T cells in non-severe SARS-CoV-2 infection. Sequencing was carried out using whole blood. The clonotype was recovered from an adult who was a healthcare worker with PCR-confirmed SARS-CoV-2 infection or an uninfected control (not recorded which). The rearrangement joins TRBV11-2 to TRBJ2-7; TRBD2 aligns across 9 bases. Here the CDR3 reads CASSLVFSGGSYEQYF. The CDR3 nucleotides are TGTGCCAGCAGCTTAGTGTTTAGCGGGGGTTCCTACGAGCAGTACTTC.